This section outlines one TCR beta chain sequence together with its context. These data originate in a study of blood T cell repertoires in COVID-19. About the study: COVID-19 samples from acute and convalescent phases originated in the United States, Italy and Spain. Sample material is recorded as cDNA or gDNA derived from T cells, B-cell-depleted T cells, or PBMCs.

The CDR3 runs 15 residues. Trimming removed 8 bases at V and 2 bases at J, with 15 bases between. Germline lookup yields CDR1 ENHRY and CDR2 SYGVKD. Study processing details: Amplification of reference gene primers was used by the study to estimate nucleated cell counts. Method: immunoSEQ multiplex PCR; TCRdb's copy keeps in-frame clones and lacks some. V, J and clone size reflect that table, while D and trimming were determined from the DNA. Seen here are about 490,000 clones, approximately 83% observed once, and the top ten hold roughly 3.2%. The sample was peripheral blood. The sequence came from a human donor in a cohort sampled during active COVID-19. V and J are TRBV10-3 and TRBJ2-2; weak D call: TRBD2 (7 bases). CDR3 in DNA: TGTGCCATCGGGGGAGCGGGGACAAACACCGGGGAGCTGTTTTTT. Encoded protein: CAIGGAGTNTGELFF.